This T cell receptor (beta chain) was identified during a study of blood T cell repertoires in COVID-19. Background on the study: Italy, Spain and the United States were the sources of the convalescent and acute COVID-19 samples.

The germline V and J ends were trimmed by 3 bases and 2 bases, with 13 bases remaining between them. CDR1 and CDR2 from the germline V gene are MNHNS and SASEGT. The CDR3 has 15 amino acids. Clones were read by immunoSEQ multiplex PCR, and TCRdb kept only the in-frame ones, dropping some. The sample shows about 200,000 clones, roughly 89% of them seen only once. The receptor was isolated from a woman aged 25 to 39 with acute COVID-19. The material sequenced was PBMCs or T cells enriched from blood (not recorded which). This rearrangement joins TRBV6-1 to TRBJ2-5, with a weak D call TRBD1 (7 bases). The CDR3 region is CASSEQAGQQETQYF. Here the CDR3 DNA reads TGTGCCAGCAGTGAGCAGGCGGGACAGCAAGAGACCCAGTACTTC.